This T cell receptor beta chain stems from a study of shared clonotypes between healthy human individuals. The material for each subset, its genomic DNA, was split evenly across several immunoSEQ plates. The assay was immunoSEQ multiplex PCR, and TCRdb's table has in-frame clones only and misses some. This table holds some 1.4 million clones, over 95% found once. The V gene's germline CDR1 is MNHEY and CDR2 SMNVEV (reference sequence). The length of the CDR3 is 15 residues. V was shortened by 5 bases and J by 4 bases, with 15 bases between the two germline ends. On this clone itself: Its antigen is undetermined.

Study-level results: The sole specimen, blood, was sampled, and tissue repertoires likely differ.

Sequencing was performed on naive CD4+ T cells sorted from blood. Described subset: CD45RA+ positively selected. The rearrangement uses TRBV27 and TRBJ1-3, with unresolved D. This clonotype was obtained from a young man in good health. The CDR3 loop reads CASSPPGQLGNTIYF. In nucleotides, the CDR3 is TGTGCCAGCAGTCCACCCGGCCAGCTGGGAAACACCATATATTTT.